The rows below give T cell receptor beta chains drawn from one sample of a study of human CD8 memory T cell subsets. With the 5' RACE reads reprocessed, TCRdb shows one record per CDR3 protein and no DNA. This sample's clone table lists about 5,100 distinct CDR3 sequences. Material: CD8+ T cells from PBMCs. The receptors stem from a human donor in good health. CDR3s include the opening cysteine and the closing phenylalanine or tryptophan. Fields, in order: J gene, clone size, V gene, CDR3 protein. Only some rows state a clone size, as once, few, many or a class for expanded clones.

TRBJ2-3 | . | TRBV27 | CASSGLALTDTQYF
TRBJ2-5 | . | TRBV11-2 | CASSLWRTETQYF
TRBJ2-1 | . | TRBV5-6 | CASSGGQGSHEQFF
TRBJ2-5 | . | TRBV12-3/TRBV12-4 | CASTIGRGIETQYF
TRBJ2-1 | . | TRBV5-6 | CASSLGGRNEQFF
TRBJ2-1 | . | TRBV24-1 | CATSTLPRSEQFF
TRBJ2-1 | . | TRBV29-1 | CSVEAPRRVEQFF
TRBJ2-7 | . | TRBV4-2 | CASSQGYRDREQYF
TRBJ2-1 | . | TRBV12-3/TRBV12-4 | CASSLGVWEQFF
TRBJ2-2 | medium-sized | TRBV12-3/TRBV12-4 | CATPAERGQGLTGELFF
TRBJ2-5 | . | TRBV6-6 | CASSSGTGDKETQYF
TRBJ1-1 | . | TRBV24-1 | CATSETGKGTEAFF
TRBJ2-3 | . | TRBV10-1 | CASSESMTGSTDTQYF
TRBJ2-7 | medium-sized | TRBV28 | CASSPSGEYEQYF
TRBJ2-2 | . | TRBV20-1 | CSARATGTGVAGELFF
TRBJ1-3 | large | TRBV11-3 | CASSSSWERNTIYF
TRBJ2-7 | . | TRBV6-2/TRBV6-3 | CASSYLRGNDEQYF
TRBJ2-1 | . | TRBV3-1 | CASSQEGGDEQFF
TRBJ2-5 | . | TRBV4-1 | CASSREPGQGWGTQYF
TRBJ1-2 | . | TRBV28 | CASSDREGGYTF
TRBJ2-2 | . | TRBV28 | CASREGIYTGELFF
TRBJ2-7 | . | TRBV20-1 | CSARETYTEVGEQYF
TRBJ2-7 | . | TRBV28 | CASSRPAGGPLYEQYF
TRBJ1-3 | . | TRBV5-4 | CASSNGTSSGNTIYF
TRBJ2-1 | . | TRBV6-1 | CASSRLGEQFF
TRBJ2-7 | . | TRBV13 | CASSLGVPTAGGPYEQYF
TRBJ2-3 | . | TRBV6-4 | CASSDGTDTQYF
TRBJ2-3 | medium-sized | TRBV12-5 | CASGLVPGSQYF
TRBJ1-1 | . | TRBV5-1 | CASSLGPGGETEAFF
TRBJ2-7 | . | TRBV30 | CAWSVLAGDPYEQYF
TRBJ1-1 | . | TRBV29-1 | CSVDLLSGNTEAFF
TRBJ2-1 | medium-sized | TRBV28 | CASSGRDRVPYNEQFF
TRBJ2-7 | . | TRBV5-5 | CASSLGLDSYEQYF
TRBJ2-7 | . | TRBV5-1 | CASTTGQGNEQYF
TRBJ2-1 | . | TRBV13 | CASSLGTGEYNEQFF
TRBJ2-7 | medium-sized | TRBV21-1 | CASSKMEMPLTYEQYF